This entry lists 28 T cell receptor beta chains sequenced from one sample in a study of beta chain features in type 1 diabetes. As every portion of the isolated RNA was reverse transcribed, the sequencing read expressed TCRB transcripts. Method: immunoSEQ multiplex PCR; TCRdb's copy keeps in-frame clones and lacks some. The sample lists around 300,000 clones, 7.5% to 9.5% occurring once. The sequencing input was central memory CD4+ T cells from blood. The receptors come from a woman aged 18-29 years in good health.

This clone was counted at least ten times. The gene calls are TRBV18 and TRBJ1-1; unclear D gene. The CDR3 runs 14 residues. CDR1 and CDR2 from the germline V gene are KGHSH and LQKENI. Between the trimmed V and J ends, which lost 2 bases and 1 base, there was a span of 8 bases. CDR3: CASSPTQTNTEAFF. The CDR3 DNA is TGTGCCAGCTCACCAACACAGACGAACACTGAAGCTTTCTTT. Complete variable domain (other parts from reference TRBV18 and TRBJ1-1): NAGVMQNPRHLVRRRGQEARLRCSPMKGHSHVYWYRQLPEEGLKFMVYLQKENIIDESGMPKERFSAEFPKEGPSILRIQQVVRGDSAAYFCASSPTQTNTEAFFGQGTRLTVV.

The chain is built from TRBV19 and TRBJ2-5; D is ambiguous. This CDR3 spans 15 amino acids. Germline lookup yields CDR1 LNHDA and CDR2 SQIVND (reference sequence). V lost 2 bases and J 3 bases, leaving 13 bases between the germline ends. DNA of the CDR3: TGTGCCAGTAGTATAATGGGAAGTGGTGAAGAGACCCAGTACTTC. It encodes CASSIMGSGEETQYF.

DNA for the CDR3: TGTGCCAGCAATCCCCCTGAAAGCTCCTATAATTCACCCCTCCACTTT. Its protein is CASNPPESSYNSPLHF. The gene calls are TRBV27 and TRBJ1-6; D gene ambiguous. This CDR3 contains 16 residues. Germline values: CDR1 MNHEY, CDR2 SMNVEV (reference sequence). The V and J ends lost 7 bases and 0 bases respectively, with 13 bases between them.

This clone was observed a few times. J is TRBJ1-1 and V is TRBV7-9, with 7 bases lining up with TRBD1. The CDR3 runs to 14 residues. V was pared by 2 bases and J by 7 bases, with 7 bases of the junction left unmatched. The germline V gene encodes CDR1 SEHNR and CDR2 FQNEAQ (reference sequence). Written as DNA, the CDR3 is TGTGCCAGCAGCTTATCGACAGGGTCACTTGAAGCTTTCTTT. Protein product: CASSLSTGSLEAFF.

The V call is TRBV4-1, the J call TRBJ1-5, with TRBD1 matching over 7 bases. Germline CDR1 is MGHRA and CDR2 is YSYEKL. There are 15 residues in the CDR3. J was trimmed by 5 bases and V by 0 bases; bases with no gene match: 4. The CDR3 loop reads CASSQDWQGDQPQHF. The CDR3 DNA is TGCGCCAGCAGCCAAGATTGGCAGGGGGATCAGCCCCAGCATTTT.

This clone was detected only a few times. The V call is TRBV2, the J call TRBJ2-6; D is unresolved. Trimming removed 11 bases from V and 4 bases from J, with 15 bases in between. CDR3 length: 14 residues. Germline CDR1 reads SNHLY; CDR2 reads FYNNEI. The CDR3 loop is CAFTRLEGANVLTF. CDR3 nucleotide sequence: TGTGCCTTTACACGGCTGGAAGGGGCCAACGTCCTGACTTTC. The full variable domain, with the rest looked up from reference TRBV2 and TRBJ2-6, is EPEVTQTPSHQVTQMGQEVILRCVPISNHLYFYWYRQILGQKVEFLVSFYNNEISEKSEIFDDQFSVERPDGSNFTLKIRSTKLEDSAMYFCAFTRLEGANVLTFGAGSRLTVL.

This clone was observed at least ten times. The chain has TRBV2 and TRBJ2-3; tentatively, D is TRBD1 or TRBD2 (5 bases each). Germline values: CDR1 SNHLY, CDR2 FYNNEI. The V and J ends lost 9 bases and 3 bases respectively, with 19 bases between them. The CDR3 runs to 15 residues. CDR3 in DNA: TGTGCCAGAAGTCGAAACCGGGACCCAACAGATACGCAGTATTTT. This translates into CARSRNRDPTDTQYF.

This clone was observed at least ten times. The chain joins TRBV6-6 to TRBJ2-4; 7 nucleotides agree with TRBD1. There are 12 residues in the CDR3. The V segment lost 6 bases and the J segment 7 bases; nucleotides outside the gene matches: 3. Germline CDR1 reads MNHNY; CDR2 reads SVGAGI (reference sequence). The CDR3 region is CASSTGVNIQYF. DNA for the CDR3: TGTGCCAGCAGCACAGGGGTGAACATTCAGTACTTC.

In this sample, this clone turned up a few times. The rearrangement uses TRBV5-6 and TRBJ2-3, with D possibly TRBD1 on 6 matching bases. Looked up from germline, CDR1 is SGHDT and CDR2 is YYEEEE. The CDR3 is 15 residues long. Trimming pared 5 bases from V and 1 base from J, leaving 14 bases between. The CDR3 spells CASSHRAGGTDTQYF. CDR3 coding DNA: TGTGCCAGCAGTCACCGGGCAGGGGGCACAGATACGCAGTATTTT.

This chain connects TRBV12-5 to TRBJ1-5, with 10 nucleotides matching TRBD1. V lost 7 bases, J lost 6 bases, and 9 bases stayed unmatched. The V gene's germline CDR1 is LGHNT and CDR2 FRNRAP. This CDR3 has 15 amino acids. The CDR3 loop reads CASAATGGPGQPQHF. Here the CDR3 DNA reads TGTGCTAGTGCCGCGACAGGGGGCCCTGGTCAGCCCCAGCATTTT. Full variable domain (rest looked up from reference TRBV12-5 and TRBJ1-5): DARVTQTPRHKVTEMGQEVTMRCQPILGHNTVFWYRQTMMQGLELLAYFRNRAPLDDSGMPKDRFSAEMPDATLATLKIQPSEPRDSAVYFCASAATGGPGQPQHFGDGTRLSIL.

The gene calls are TRBV6-1 and TRBJ2-1, with D possibly called TRBD1 or TRBD2 (6 bases each). V shed 7 bases and J shed 4 bases, with 17 bases lying between them. In germline, CDR1 is MNHNS, CDR2 SASEGT. The CDR3 extends over 15 amino acids. The DNA of the CDR3 is TGTGCCAGCACCCCGGAGGGGGGCGCATACAATGAGCAGTTCTTC. Encoded protein: CASTPEGGAYNEQFF.

This clone was counted a few times. This CDR3 reads CSVARESYNEQFF. The CDR3 bases are TGCAGCGTTGCCCGGGAGTCCTACAATGAGCAGTTCTTC. V and J are TRBV29-1 and TRBJ2-1, with D perhaps TRBD2 (6 bases). From germline, CDR1 is SQVTM and CDR2 ANQGSEA. Trimming pared 4 bases from V and 1 base from J, leaving 8 bases between. This CDR3 is 13 amino acids long.

This clone was seen a few times. The chain has TRBV13 and TRBJ2-5; TRBD2 matches 9 bases. This CDR3 comprises 16 residues. With V trimmed by 5 bases and J by 7 bases, 14 bases remained unmatched. The germline gives CDR1 PRHDT, CDR2 FYEKMQ (reference sequence). CDR3 region: CASSERVAGVRVTQYF. CDR3 nucleotides: TGTGCCAGCAGCGAGAGGGTAGCGGGAGTTCGGGTGACCCAGTACTTC.

There are many counts of this clone. The V and J genes are TRBV7-2 and TRBJ2-5, with TRBD2 matching over 8 bases. J lost 5 bases, V lost 4 bases, and 9 bases had no gene match. Germline loops: CDR1 SGHTA, CDR2 FQGNSA. The CDR3 has 15 residues. This CDR3 reads CASSSQGTSGETQYF. For the CDR3, the DNA is TGTGCCAGCAGCTCCCAGGGCACTAGCGGCGAGACCCAGTACTTC.

The rearrangement joins TRBV7-6 to TRBJ2-2, with no clear D. This CDR3 spans 13 amino acids. With 3 bases removed from V and 5 bases from J, the gap between germline ends came to 7 bases. Germline V lookup: CDR1 SGHVS, CDR2 FNYEAQ. The CDR3 DNA reads TGTGCCAGCAGCTTTAGCCTGACCGGGGAGCTGTTTTTT. It codes for CASSFSLTGELFF.

This clone has a handful of counts. The chain is built from TRBV7-2 and TRBJ2-1; TRBD2 is a possible D gene (7 bases). Per the germline V gene, CDR1 is SGHTA and CDR2 is FQGNSA. Trimming shortened V by 3 bases and J by 6 bases, and 18 bases separated the two germline ends. CDR3 length equals 16 residues. For the CDR3, the DNA is TGTGCCAGCAGCTTGTACGGGGCAGGGGAGGGCAATGAGCAGTTCTTC. Translating it yields CASSLYGAGEGNEQFF.

This clone has just a few counts. This chain links TRBV4-2 with TRBJ1-1; possibly TRBD1 for D (6 bases). The germline V gene encodes CDR1 LGHNA and CDR2 YNFKEQ. The CDR3 covers 13 residues. V lost 5 bases and J 5 bases, leaving 12 bases between the germline ends. The DNA for the CDR3 is TGTGCCAGCAGCGGGAACAGGGCTACTGAAGCTTTCTTT. Residues: CASSGNRATEAFF.

This clone was seen only a few times. V and J are TRBV29-1 and TRBJ1-2, with D possibly TRBD1 on 6 matching bases. Germline CDR1 and CDR2: SQVTM and ANQGSEA. The CDR3 contains 14 residues. V lost 5 bases to trimming and J lost 7 bases, with 20 bases between them. The CDR3 DNA is TGCAGCGTTCGAGACCTGCGACAGGCTCCTGGCTACACCTTC. It is translated as CSVRDLRQAPGYTF.

This clone occurred a few times. Other DNA sequences in this specimen translate into the identical CDR3. The chain employs TRBV6-5 and TRBJ1-2; 7 bases agree with TRBD1. Germline V gene data show CDR1 as MNHEY and CDR2 as SVGAGI. The ends lost 6 bases at V and 4 bases at J; junction bases unmatched: 5. The CDR3 contains 13 residues. The CDR3 protein is CASSKGQFYGYTF. In DNA form, the CDR3 reads TGTGCCAGCAGCAAGGGACAGTTCTATGGCTACACCTTC.

V is TRBV7-7 and J is TRBJ2-3; 7 nucleotides align to TRBD2. This CDR3 is 14 amino acids long. The germline CDR1 and CDR2 sequences are SSHAT and FNYEAQ (reference sequence). The trim removed 6 bases at V and 3 bases at J, leaving 6 bases unmatched. CDR3: CASSRGGGTDTQYF. CDR3 DNA sequence: TGTGCCAGCAGTCGCGGGGGAGGAACAGATACGCAGTATTTT. The whole variable domain, remainder taken from reference TRBV7-7 and TRBJ2-3, is GAGVSQSPRYKVTKRGQDVTLRCDPISSHATLYWYQQALGQGPEFLTYFNYEAQPDKSGLPSDRFSAERPEGSISTLTIQRTEQRDSAMYRCASSRGGGTDTQYFGPGTRLTVL.

In regard to this clone: This sample includes further DNA sequences coding for the same CDR3. This rearrangement joins TRBV7-2 to TRBJ2-5; 9 nucleotides line up with TRBD2. V gave up 0 bases and J gave up 2 bases; unmatched junction bases: 4. The germline V gene has CDR1 SGHTA and CDR2 FQGNSA. The CDR3 totals 16 residues. This chain's CDR3 is CASSLALSGGQETQYF. DNA of the CDR3: TGTGCCAGCAGCTTAGCGCTTAGCGGGGGTCAAGAGACCCAGTACTTC.

This clone was counted between two and nine times. This chain connects TRBV27 to TRBJ1-5; 7 bases align to TRBD1. Germline loops: CDR1 MNHEY, CDR2 SMNVEV (reference sequence). The CDR3 is 17 amino acids. Germline trimming cut 6 bases from V and 2 bases from J; bases unmatched to any gene: 13. DNA of the CDR3: TGTGCCAGCAGACGGACAGGTGGGCATGGGCGCAATCAGCCCCAGCATTTT. It translates to CASRRTGGHGRNQPQHF.

The CDR3 is CASSVAPGLDNNEQFF. CDR3 coding DNA: TGTGCCAGCAGCGTGGCTCCGGGACTAGATAACAATGAGCAGTTCTTC. V is TRBV9 and J is TRBJ2-1; 8 bases fit TRBD2. The CDR3 is 16 residues long. In germline, CDR1 is SGDLS, CDR2 YYNGEE. V lost 2 bases, J lost 5 bases, and 9 bases stayed unmatched. Based on the CDR3 plus reference TRBV9 and TRBJ2-1, the full variable domain is DSGVTQTPKHLITATGQRVTLRCSPRSGDLSVYWYQQSLDQGLQFLIQYYNGEERAKGNILERFSAQQFPDLHSELNLSSLELGDSALYFCASSVAPGLDNNEQFFGPGTRLTVL.

The chain uses TRBV6-5 and TRBJ1-5; 11 nucleotides agree with TRBD1. The CDR3 contains 15 residues. V shed 6 bases, J shed 4 bases, and the junction held 5 bases outside the gene matches. Per the germline V gene, CDR1 is MNHEY and CDR2 is SVGAGI. CDR3 residues: CASSPGTGGNQPQHF. The CDR3 region has the DNA TGTGCCAGCAGCCCCGGGACAGGGGGGAATCAGCCCCAGCATTTT.

This clone showed up many times. This chain uses TRBV7-9 with TRBJ1-1; weak D call: TRBD1 (5 bases). Germline CDR1 reads SEHNR; CDR2 reads FQNEAQ (reference sequence). The length of the CDR3 is 13 residues. The V end lost 6 bases, the J end lost 4 bases, and 12 bases lay between the germline ends. CDR3 DNA sequence: TGTGCCAGCAGGCCCGACAGACCCACTGAAGCTTTCTTT. Encoded protein: CASRPDRPTEAFF.

The rearrangement uses TRBV7-2 and TRBJ1-6, with D perhaps matching TRBD1 (5 bases). CDR3 length: 15 amino acids. V lost 3 bases, J lost 6 bases, and 12 bases lay in between. Germline CDR1 is SGHTA and CDR2 is FQGNSA. This CDR3 reads CASSFPHGGNSPLHF. CDR3 sequence (DNA): TGTGCCAGCAGCTTCCCCCATGGGGGTAATTCACCCCTCCACTTT. Full variable domain (remainder filled in from reference TRBV7-2 and TRBJ1-6): GAGVSQSPSNKVTEKGKDVELRCDPISGHTALYWYRQSLGQGLEFLIYFQGNSAPDKSGLPSDRFSAERTGGSVSTLTIQRTQQEDSAVYLCASSFPHGGNSPLHFGNGTRLTVT.

This clone was seen a few times. The chain employs TRBV7-2 and TRBJ2-7, with TRBD2 matching over 14 bases. V lost 5 bases and J lost 4; bases outside the gene matches: 7. Germline assignment: CDR1 SGHTA and CDR2 FQGNSA. The CDR3 spans 16 residues. CDR3 residues: CASSLRTSGRSYEQYF. The CDR3 DNA reads as TGTGCCAGCAGCCTGCGGACTAGCGGGAGGTCTTACGAGCAGTACTTC. Full variable domain (rest looked up from reference TRBV7-2 and TRBJ2-7): GAGVSQSPSNKVTEKGKDVELRCDPISGHTALYWYRQSLGQGLEFLIYFQGNSAPDKSGLPSDRFSAERTGGSVSTLTIQRTQQEDSAVYLCASSLRTSGRSYEQYFGPGTRLTVT.

There are a few counts of this clone. This chain uses TRBV6-6 with TRBJ2-7, with D tentatively TRBD1 (6 bases). Trimming cost V 0 bases and J 3 bases, with 12 bases left between them. There are 15 residues in the CDR3. Germline CDR1 MNHNY, CDR2 SVGAGI (reference sequence). The CDR3 nucleotides are TGTGCCAGCAGTTACTCGACCGGGACATTCTACGAGCAGTACGTC. Its protein product is CASSYSTGTFYEQYV.